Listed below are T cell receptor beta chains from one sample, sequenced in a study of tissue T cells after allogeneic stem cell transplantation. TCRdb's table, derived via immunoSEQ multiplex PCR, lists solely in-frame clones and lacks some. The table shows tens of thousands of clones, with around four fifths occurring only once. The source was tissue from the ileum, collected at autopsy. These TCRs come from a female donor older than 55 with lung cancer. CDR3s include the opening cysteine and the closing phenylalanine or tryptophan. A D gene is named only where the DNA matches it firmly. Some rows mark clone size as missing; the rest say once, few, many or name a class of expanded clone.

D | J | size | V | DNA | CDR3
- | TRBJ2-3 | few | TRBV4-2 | TGTGCCAGCAGCCAGGGACTTACTAGCACAGATACGCAGTATTTT | CASSQGLTSTDTQYF
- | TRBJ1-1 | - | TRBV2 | TGTGCCAGCAGTGAAAAGGTCTCTGAAGCTTTCTTT | CASSEKVSEAFF
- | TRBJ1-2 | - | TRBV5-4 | TGTGCCAGCGTGTTACAGGGACGACGGGGTGGCTACACCTTC | CASVLQGRRGGYTF
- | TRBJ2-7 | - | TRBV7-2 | TGTGCCAGCAGCTCAGGGGCGCTGGGGTGGGAGCAGTACTTC | CASSSGALGWEQYF
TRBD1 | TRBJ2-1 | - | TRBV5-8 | TGTGCCAGCACCTCGGCCCTCAGACAGGGGGCCGTTGAGCAGTTCTTC | CASTSALRQGAVEQFF
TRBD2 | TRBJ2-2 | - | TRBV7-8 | TGTGCCAGCAGCTTAGTAGCGGGGACTAGCTACACCGGGGAGCTGTTTTTT | CASSLVAGTSYTGELFF
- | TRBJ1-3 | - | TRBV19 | TGTGCCAGTAGTATTGTAATCTCTGGAAACACCATATATTTT | CASSIVISGNTIYF
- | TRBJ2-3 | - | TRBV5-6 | TGTGCCAGCAGCCTCAGAGGGCCAGATACGCAGTATTTT | CASSLRGPDTQYF
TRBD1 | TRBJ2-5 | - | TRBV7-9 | TGTGCCAGCAGCTTAGGGGAGACAGGGGGCGCGAAGACCCAGTACTTC | CASSLGETGGAKTQYF
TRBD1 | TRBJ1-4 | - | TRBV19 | TGTGCCAGTAGAGGGACAGACAGAGAAAAACTGTTTTTT | CASRGTDREKLFF
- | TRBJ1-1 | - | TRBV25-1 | TGTGCCAGCAGTCGGGGGTCTCTCGCAGCGGTCAACACTGAAGCTTTCTTT | CASSRGSLAAVNTEAFF
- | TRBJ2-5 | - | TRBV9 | TGTGCCAGCAGCGCCGGGCCGAGGGGAGAGACCCAGTACTTC | CASSAGPRGETQYF
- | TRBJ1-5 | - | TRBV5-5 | TGTGCCAGCAGCTTGTGGGGGGGCGAACAGCCCCAGCATTTT | CASSLWGGEQPQHF
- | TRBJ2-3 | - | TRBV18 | TGTGCCAGCTCACCAGCGACGGGGCTCCACACAGATACGCAGTATTTT | CASSPATGLHTDTQYF
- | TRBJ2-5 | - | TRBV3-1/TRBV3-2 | TGTGCCAGCAGCCCCCGCGGGGTACGAGAGACCCAGTACTTC | CASSPRGVRETQYF
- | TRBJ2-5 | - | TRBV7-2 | TGTGCCAGCAGCTTAAAGGGGGGCCAGGAGACCCAGTACTTC | CASSLKGGQETQYF
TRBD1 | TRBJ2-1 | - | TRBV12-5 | TGTGCTAGTGGTTTGGGACAGGGGTTAGGGGTTACCTACAATGAGCAGTTCTTC | CASGLGQGLGVTYNEQFF
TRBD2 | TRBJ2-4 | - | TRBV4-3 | TGCGCCAGCAGCCAAGATGGGACTAGTCTCGCCATTCAGTACTTC | CASSQDGTSLAIQYF
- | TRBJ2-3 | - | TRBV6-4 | TGTGCCAGCAGTGACGGCACAGATACGCAGTATTTT | CASSDGTDTQYF
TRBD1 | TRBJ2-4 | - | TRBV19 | TGTGCCAGTAGACTTCTTCGACAGGGGGGTGGAAAAAACATTCAGTACTTC | CASRLLRQGGGKNIQYF
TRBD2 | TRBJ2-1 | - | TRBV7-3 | TGTGCCAGCAGCCGCGGGACTAGCGGTTACAATGAGCAGTTCTTC | CASSRGTSGYNEQFF
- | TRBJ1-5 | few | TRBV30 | TGTGCCTGGAGTGTACAGTTGAGTAGCAATCAGCCCCAGCATTTT | CAWSVQLSSNQPQHF
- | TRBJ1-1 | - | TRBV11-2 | TGTGCCAGCAGCTTTTGGGTGGGCACTGAAGCTTTCTTT | CASSFWVGTEAFF
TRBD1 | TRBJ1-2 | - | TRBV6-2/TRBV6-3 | TGTGCCAGCAGTTCATCGGACAGGTCAAAGGGCTACACCTTC | CASSSSDRSKGYTF
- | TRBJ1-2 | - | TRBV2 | TGTGCCAGCAGTGAATATCGGACTTATGGCTACACCTTC | CASSEYRTYGYTF
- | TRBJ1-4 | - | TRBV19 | TGTGCCAGTAGTATACCATCAGGGGCTTCTAATGAAAAACTGTTTTTT | CASSIPSGASNEKLFF